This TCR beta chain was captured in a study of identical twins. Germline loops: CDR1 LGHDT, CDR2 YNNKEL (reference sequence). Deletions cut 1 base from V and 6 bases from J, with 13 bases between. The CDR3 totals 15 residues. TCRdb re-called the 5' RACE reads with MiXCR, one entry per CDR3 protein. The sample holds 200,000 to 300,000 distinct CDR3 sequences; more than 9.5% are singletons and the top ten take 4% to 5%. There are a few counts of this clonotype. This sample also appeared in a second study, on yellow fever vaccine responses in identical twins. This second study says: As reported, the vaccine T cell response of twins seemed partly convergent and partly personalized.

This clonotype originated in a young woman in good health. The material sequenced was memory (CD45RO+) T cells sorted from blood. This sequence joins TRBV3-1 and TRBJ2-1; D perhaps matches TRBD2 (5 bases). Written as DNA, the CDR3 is TGTGCCAGCAGCCAAGGAGTGGGCGGGCTCAATGAGCAGTTCTTC. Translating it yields CASSQGVGGLNEQFF.